This TCR beta chain stems from a study of blood T cell repertoires in COVID-19. In the study overall: Acute and convalescent COVID-19 samples came from the United States, Italy and Spain. T cells, B-cell-depleted T cells, or PBMCs supplied cDNA or gDNA.

Measured with immunoSEQ multiplex PCR; TCRdb has only the in-frame clones, and not every one. The sample gives around 220,000 clones, 82% of which show up once; approximately 8% is in the top ten. The CDR3 is 13 residues long. The germline V gene encodes CDR1 SGHTA and CDR2 FQGTGA. Trimming took off 5 bases at V and 6 bases at J, with 13 bases between the two ends. Seattle patients were enrolled during active infection and followed longitudinally. Source material: peripheral blood. The clonotype was recovered from a woman aged 80 or older with COVID-19, enrolled during active disease. The chain couples TRBV7-3 to TRBJ1-1; D may be TRBD1 (6 bases). The CDR3 sequence is CASSAAGAAEAFF. CDR3 bases: TGTGCCAGCAGCGCCGCAGGGGCAGCTGAAGCTTTCTTT.